These T cell receptor beta chains were read from a single sample in a study of T cell changes during pregnancy in multiple sclerosis. The protocol was immunoSEQ multiplex PCR, while the TCRdb copy is restricted to in-frame clones and leaves out a portion. The table has about 94,000 clones, 85% to 95% seen once; the top ten hold over 0.85%. The material sequenced was peripheral blood, taken after pregnancy. The receptors derive from a female donor with multiple sclerosis, enrolled in a pregnancy study. The CDR3 runs from the conserved cysteine through the conserved F or W. The D gene is left open where the match is weak. Expanded clones are given a class, and other clones once, few, many or no size at all.

D gene,clone size,V gene,J gene,CDR3 protein,CDR3 DNA
-,-,TRBV30,TRBJ2-2,CAWSPPDSRGGELFF,TGTGCCTGGAGCCCTCCGGACAGCCGTGGCGGGGAGCTGTTTTTT
-,-,TRBV7-8,TRBJ2-7,CASSLRDGEYF,TGTGCCAGCAGCCTGCGGGACGGGGAGTACTTC
-,-,TRBV13,TRBJ2-1,CASSQTGNEQFF,TGTGCCAGCAGCCAGACAGGAAATGAGCAGTTCTTC
-,-,TRBV4-1,TRBJ2-6,CASSLRQLGANVLTF,TGCGCCAGCAGCCTCAGACAGCTTGGGGCCAACGTCCTGACTTTC
-,-,TRBV18,TRBJ1-5,CASSPSQNSNQPQHF,TGTGCCAGCTCACCGTCTCAGAATAGCAATCAGCCCCAGCATTTT
TRBD2,-,TRBV4-1,TRBJ2-1,CASSLRLAEPYNEQFF,TGCGCCAGCAGCCTACGACTAGCGGAGCCATACAATGAGCAGTTCTTC
TRBD1,-,TRBV19,TRBJ1-1,CASSIDLRTGRAFF,TGTGCCAGTAGTATAGACCTCCGGACAGGGCGGGCTTTCTTT
-,-,TRBV5-3,TRBJ1-3,CARSQPHRLDSGNTIYF,TGTGCCAGAAGCCAGCCACACCGACTGGACTCTGGAAACACCATATATTTT
-,-,TRBV18,TRBJ1-3,CASSTVSGNTIYF,TGTGCCAGCTCAACAGTCTCTGGAAACACCATATATTTT
TRBD2,once,TRBV15,TRBJ2-7,CATSTPTGGDHEQYF,TGTGCCACCAGCACCCCAACGGGGGGGGATCACGAGCAGTACTTC
-,-,TRBV5-1,TRBJ2-3,CASSFPLLDTQYF,TGCGCCAGCAGCTTCCCCCTCCTAGATACGCAGTATTTT
-,-,TRBV19,TRBJ2-1,CASSSGGRYNEQFF,TGTGCCAGTAGTTCCGGGGGGCGCTACAATGAGCAGTTCTTC
TRBD1,-,TRBV6-9,TRBJ2-7,CASRTGTGIPYEQYF,TGTGCCAGCAGAACCGGGACAGGGATCCCCTACGAGCAGTACTTC
-,-,TRBV9,TRBJ2-2,CASSAVANPRETGELFF,TGTGCCAGCAGCGCTGTAGCGAACCCCAGAGAGACCGGGGAGCTGTTTTTT
-,-,TRBV5-1,TRBJ2-1,CASSLEAGNNEQFF,TGCGCCAGCAGCTTGGAGGCGGGAAACAATGAGCAGTTCTTC
-,-,TRBV28,TRBJ1-2,CASSLLQGYGYTF,TGTGCCAGCAGTTTATTACAGGGCTATGGCTACACCTTC
TRBD2,-,TRBV19,TRBJ2-1,CASSISGGTNEQFF,TGTGCCAGTAGTATATCGGGAGGGACCAATGAGCAGTTCTTC
TRBD2,-,TRBV18,TRBJ2-7,CASSRFGLAGGPISYEQYF,TGTGCCAGCTCACGATTCGGACTAGCGGGAGGTCCGATCTCCTACGAGCAGTACTTC
TRBD1,-,TRBV12-5,TRBJ1-1,CASGPDRGGEAFF,TGTGCTAGTGGTCCCGACAGGGGCGGTGAAGCTTTCTTT
-,-,TRBV30,TRBJ2-5,CAWRGVETQYF,TGTGCCTGGAGGGGCGTGGAGACCCAGTACTTC
-,few,TRBV5-1,TRBJ1-5,CGGFNQPQHF,TGCGGGGGCTTCAATCAGCCCCAGCATTTT
-,-,TRBV10-2,TRBJ2-5,CASTRGIGEIQYF,TGCGCCAGTACCAGGGGTATTGGAGAGATCCAGTACTTC
-,-,TRBV30,TRBJ2-2,CSCRLWSGELFF,TGTTCTTGTCGGTTGTGGTCCGGGGAGCTGTTTTTT
-,few,TRBV7-2,TRBJ1-1,CASKLPYTEAFF,TGTGCCAGCAAACTCCCTTACACTGAAGCTTTCTTT
-,-,TRBV4-2,TRBJ2-2,CASSQDLSAVGGELFF,TGTGCCAGCAGCCAAGATCTAAGTGCGGTTGGCGGGGAGCTGTTTTTT
-,-,TRBV6-4,TRBJ2-1,CASSDAFIGAYNEQFF,TGTGCCAGCAGTGACGCTTTTATCGGGGCCTACAATGAGCAGTTCTTC